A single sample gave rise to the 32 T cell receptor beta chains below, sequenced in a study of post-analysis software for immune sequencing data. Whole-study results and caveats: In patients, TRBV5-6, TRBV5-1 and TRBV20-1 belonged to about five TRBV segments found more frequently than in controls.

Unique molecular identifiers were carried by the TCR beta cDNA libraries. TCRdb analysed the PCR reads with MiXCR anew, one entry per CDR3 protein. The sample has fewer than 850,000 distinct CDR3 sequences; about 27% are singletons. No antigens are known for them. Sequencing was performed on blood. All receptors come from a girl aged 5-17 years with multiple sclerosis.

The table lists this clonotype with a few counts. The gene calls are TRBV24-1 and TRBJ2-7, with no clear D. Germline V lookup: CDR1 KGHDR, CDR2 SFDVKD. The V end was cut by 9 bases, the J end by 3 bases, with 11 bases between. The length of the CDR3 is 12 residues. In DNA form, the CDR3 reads TGTGCCACCTCTGACACGATCTACGAGCAGTACTTC. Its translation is CATSDTIYEQYF.

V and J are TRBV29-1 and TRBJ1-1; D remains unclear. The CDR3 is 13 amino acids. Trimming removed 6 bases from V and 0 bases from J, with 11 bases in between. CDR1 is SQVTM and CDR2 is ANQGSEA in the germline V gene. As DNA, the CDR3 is TGCAGCGTGGCAATCGGAATGAACACTGAAGCTTTCTTT. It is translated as CSVAIGMNTEAFF.

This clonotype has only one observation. The CDR3 nucleotides read TGTGCCAGCAGCTCGGGGGTGGGGCAGATAGGGCGGGAGACCCAGTACTTC. Amino acid sequence: CASSSGVGQIGRETQYF. The gene calls are TRBV7-2 and TRBJ2-7; a weak D match, TRBD2 (6 bases). The DNA end favors TRBJ2-5, so the J call may be wrong. Germline-derived CDR1 and CDR2 are SGHTA and FQGNSA. This CDR3 contains 17 residues.

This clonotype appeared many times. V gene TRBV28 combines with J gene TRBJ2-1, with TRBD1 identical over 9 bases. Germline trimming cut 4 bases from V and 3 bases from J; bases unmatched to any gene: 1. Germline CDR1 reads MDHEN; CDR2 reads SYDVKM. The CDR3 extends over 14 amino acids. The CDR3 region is CASSWDRVYNEQFF. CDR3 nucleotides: TGTGCCAGCAGTTGGGACAGGGTCTACAATGAGCAGTTCTTC.

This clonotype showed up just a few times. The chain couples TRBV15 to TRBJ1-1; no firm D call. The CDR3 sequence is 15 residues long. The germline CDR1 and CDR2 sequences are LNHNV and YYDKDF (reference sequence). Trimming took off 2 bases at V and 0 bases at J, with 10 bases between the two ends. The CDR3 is CATSRLAAMNTEAFF. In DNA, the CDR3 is TGTGCCACCAGCAGACTGGCGGCAATGAACACTGAAGCTTTCTTT.

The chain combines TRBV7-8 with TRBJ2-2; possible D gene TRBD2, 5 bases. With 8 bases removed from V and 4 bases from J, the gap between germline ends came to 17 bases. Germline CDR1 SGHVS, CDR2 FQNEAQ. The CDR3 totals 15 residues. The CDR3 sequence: CASRRGLEGTGELFF. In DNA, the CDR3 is TGTGCCAGCCGCCGTGGGCTTGAGGGCACCGGGGAGCTGTTTTTT.

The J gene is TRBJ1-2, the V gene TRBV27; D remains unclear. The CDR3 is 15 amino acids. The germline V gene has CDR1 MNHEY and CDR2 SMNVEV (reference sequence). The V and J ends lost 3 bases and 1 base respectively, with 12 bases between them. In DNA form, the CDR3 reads TGTGCCAGCAGTTTGTCCGGGCCAGTTAACTATGGCTACACCTTC. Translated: CASSLSGPVNYGYTF.

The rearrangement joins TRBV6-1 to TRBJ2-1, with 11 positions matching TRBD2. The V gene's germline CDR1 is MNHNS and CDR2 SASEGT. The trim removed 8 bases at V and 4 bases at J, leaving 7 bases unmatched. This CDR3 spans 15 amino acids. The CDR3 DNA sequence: TGTGCCAGCGTCCTAACTAGCGGGAGTTACAATGAGCAGTTCTTC. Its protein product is CASVLTSGSYNEQFF.

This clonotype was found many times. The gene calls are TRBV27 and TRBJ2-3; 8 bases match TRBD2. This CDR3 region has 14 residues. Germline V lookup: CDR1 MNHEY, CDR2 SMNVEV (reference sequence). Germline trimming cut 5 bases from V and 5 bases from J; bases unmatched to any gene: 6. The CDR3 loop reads CASSPGTRGDTQYF. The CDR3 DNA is TGTGCCAGCAGTCCCGGGACTAGGGGAGATACGCAGTATTTT.

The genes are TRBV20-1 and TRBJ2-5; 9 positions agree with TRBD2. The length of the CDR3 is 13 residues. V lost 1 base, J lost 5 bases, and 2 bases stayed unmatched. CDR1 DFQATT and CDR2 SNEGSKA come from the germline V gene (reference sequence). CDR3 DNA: TGCAGTGCTAGAGGGGCGGGAGGGGAGACCCAGTACTTC. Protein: CSARGAGGETQYF.

CDR3 in amino acids: CASSLYMRRVDEQYF. In nucleotides, the CDR3 is TGTGCCAGCAGCCTATACATGAGGAGGGTGGACGAGCAGTACTTC. The chain links TRBV7-2 to TRBJ2-7, with D perhaps matching TRBD2 (6 bases). Looked up from germline, CDR1 is SGHTA and CDR2 is FQGNSA. This CDR3 comprises 15 residues. Trimming took 5 bases from V and 5 from J, leaving 19 bases between them.

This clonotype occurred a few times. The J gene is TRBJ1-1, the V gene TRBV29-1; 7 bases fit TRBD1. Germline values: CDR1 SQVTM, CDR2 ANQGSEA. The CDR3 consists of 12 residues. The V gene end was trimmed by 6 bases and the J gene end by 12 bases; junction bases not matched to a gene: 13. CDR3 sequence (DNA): TGCAGCGTCCAAACAGGGGATAGCTTATCTTTCTTT. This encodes CSVQTGDSLSFF.

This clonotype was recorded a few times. CDR3 residues: CASSQVNNLNNEQFF. In DNA, the CDR3 is TGCGCCAGCAGCCAAGTAAACAATCTGAACAATGAGCAGTTCTTC. This rearrangement joins TRBV4-3 to TRBJ2-1; no firm D call. Trimming pared 1 base from V and 5 bases from J, leaving 12 bases between. The CDR3 loop spans 15 amino acids. Germline CDR1 and CDR2: LGHNA and YSLEER.

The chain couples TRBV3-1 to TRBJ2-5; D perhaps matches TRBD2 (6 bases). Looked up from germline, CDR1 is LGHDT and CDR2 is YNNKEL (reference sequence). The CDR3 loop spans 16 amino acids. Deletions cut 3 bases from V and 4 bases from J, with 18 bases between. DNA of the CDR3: TGTGCCAGCAGCCACGTCCTGGGGGGTGGTACAGAGACCCAGTACTTC. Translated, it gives CASSHVLGGGTETQYF.

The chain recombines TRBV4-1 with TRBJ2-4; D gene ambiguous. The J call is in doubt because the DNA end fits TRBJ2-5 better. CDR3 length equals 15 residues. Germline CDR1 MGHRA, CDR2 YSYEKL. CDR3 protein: CASSPGPGIIGTQYF. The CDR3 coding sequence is TGCGCCAGCAGCCCTGGACCCGGTATAATTGGGACCCAGTACTTC.

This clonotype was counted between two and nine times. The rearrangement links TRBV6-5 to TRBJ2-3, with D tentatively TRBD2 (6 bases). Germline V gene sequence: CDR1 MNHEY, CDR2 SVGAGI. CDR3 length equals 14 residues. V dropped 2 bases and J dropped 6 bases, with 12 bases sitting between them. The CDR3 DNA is TGTGCCAGCAGTTACGCCTCGGAGGGGGATACGCAGTATTTT. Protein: CASSYASEGDTQYF.

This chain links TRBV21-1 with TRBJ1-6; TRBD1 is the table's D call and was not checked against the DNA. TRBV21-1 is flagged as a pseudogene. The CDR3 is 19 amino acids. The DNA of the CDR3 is TGTGCCAGCAGCAAAGAAGAGGGGAGGACAGGCCTCTTTTATTCACCCCTCCACTTT. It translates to CASSKEEGRTGLFYSPLHF.

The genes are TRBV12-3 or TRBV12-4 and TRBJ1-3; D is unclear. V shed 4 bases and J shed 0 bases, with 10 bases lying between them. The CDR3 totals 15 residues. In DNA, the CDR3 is TGTGCCAGCAGTTCCCTTGTGAGCTCTGGAAACACCATATATTTT. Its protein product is CASSSLVSSGNTIYF.

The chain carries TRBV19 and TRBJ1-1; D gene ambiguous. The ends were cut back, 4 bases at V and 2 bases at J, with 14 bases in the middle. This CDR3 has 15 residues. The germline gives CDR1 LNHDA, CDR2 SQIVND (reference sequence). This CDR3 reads CASSSHGRGNTEAFF. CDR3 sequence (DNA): TGTGCCAGTAGTAGCCACGGCCGGGGAAACACTGAAGCTTTCTTT. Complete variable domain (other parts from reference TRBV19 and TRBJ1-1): DGGITQSPKYLFRKEGQNVTLSCEQNLNHDAMYWYRQDPGQGLRLIYYSQIVNDFQKGDIAEGYSVSREKKESFPLTVTSAQKNPTAFYLCASSSHGRGNTEAFFGQGTRLTVV.

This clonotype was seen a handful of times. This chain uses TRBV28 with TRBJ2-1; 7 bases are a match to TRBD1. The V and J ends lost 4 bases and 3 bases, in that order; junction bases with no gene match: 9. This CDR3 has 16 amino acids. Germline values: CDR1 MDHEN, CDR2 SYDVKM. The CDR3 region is CASSWAQGYDYNEQFF. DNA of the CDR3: TGTGCCAGCAGTTGGGCACAGGGGTATGACTACAATGAGCAGTTCTTC. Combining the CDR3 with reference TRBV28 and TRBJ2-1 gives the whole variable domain DVKVTQSSRYLVKRTGEKVFLECVQDMDHENMFWYRQDPGLGLRLIYFSYDVKMKEKGDIPEGYSVSREKKERFSLILESASTNQTSMYLCASSWAQGYDYNEQFFGPGTRLTVL.

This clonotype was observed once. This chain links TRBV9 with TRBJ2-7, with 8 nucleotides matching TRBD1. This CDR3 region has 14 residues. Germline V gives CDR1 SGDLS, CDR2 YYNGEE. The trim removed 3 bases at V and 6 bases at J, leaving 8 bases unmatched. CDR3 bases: TGTGCCAGCAGCGGACGGACAGGGCGAAGCGAGCAGTACTTC. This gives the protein CASSGRTGRSEQYF.

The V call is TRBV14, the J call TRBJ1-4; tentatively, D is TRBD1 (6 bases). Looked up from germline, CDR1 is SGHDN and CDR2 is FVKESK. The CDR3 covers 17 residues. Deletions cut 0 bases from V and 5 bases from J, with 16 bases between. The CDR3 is CASSQELHRAGNEKLFF. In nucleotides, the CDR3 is TGTGCCAGCAGCCAAGAGCTCCACAGGGCCGGCAATGAAAAACTGTTTTTT. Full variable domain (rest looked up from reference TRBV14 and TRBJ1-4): EAGVTQFPSHSVIEKGQTVTLRCDPISGHDNLYWYRRVMGKEIKFLLHFVKESKQDESGMPNNRFLAERTGGTYSTLKVQPAELEDSGVYFCASSQELHRAGNEKLFFGSGTQLSVL.

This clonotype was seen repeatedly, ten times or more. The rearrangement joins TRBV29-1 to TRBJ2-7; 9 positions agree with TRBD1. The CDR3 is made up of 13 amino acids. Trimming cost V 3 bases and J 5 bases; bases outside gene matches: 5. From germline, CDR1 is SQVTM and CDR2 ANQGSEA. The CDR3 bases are TGCAGCGTTGAGTACAGGGGGCTAGACGAGCAGTACTTC. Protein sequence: CSVEYRGLDEQYF.

CDR3 nucleotide sequence: TGCAGCGTTGAATGGGTCGGGCAAAAGAACTATGGCTACACCTTC. Translated, it gives CSVEWVGQKNYGYTF. The chain uses TRBV29-1 and TRBJ1-2; D remains unclear. The CDR3 covers 15 residues. CDR1 SQVTM and CDR2 ANQGSEA come from the germline V gene. V was trimmed by 2 bases and J by 2 bases, leaving 15 bases between them.

CDR3 loop: CSARDIAGPYEQYF. Here the CDR3 DNA reads TGCAGTGCTAGAGATATAGCGGGGCCCTACGAGCAGTACTTC. This chain connects TRBV20-1 to TRBJ2-7; 8 bases are shared with TRBD2. The CDR3 has 14 residues. J was trimmed by 2 bases and V by 0 bases; bases with no gene match: 3. Germline V gene lookup returns CDR1 DFQATT and CDR2 SNEGSKA (reference sequence).

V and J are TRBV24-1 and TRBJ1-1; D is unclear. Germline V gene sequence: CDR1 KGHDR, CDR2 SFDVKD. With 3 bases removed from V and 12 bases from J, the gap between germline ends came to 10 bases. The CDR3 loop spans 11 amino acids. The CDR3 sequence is CATSDRKGSFF. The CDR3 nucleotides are TGTGCCACCAGTGATCGTAAGGGTTCTTTCTTT.

CDR3 protein: CASSIRGNQETQYF. In DNA form, the CDR3 reads TGTGCCAGTAGTATTCGGGGGAATCAAGAGACCCAGTACTTC. The rearrangement links TRBV19 to TRBJ2-5; the D gene is possibly TRBD2 (6 bases). The CDR3 spans 14 residues. Trimming pared 3 bases from V and 2 bases from J, leaving 10 bases between. Germline CDR1 is LNHDA and CDR2 is SQIVND (reference sequence).

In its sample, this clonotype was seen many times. DNA for the CDR3: TGCAGCGTTGGTCCGAGCGGGAGTGATGAGCAGTTCTTC. Protein: CSVGPSGSDEQFF. The V and J genes are TRBV29-1 and TRBJ2-1; 8 nucleotides line up with TRBD2. Germline V CDR1 and CDR2: SQVTM, ANQGSEA. This CDR3 spans 13 amino acids. J lost 8 bases, V lost 4 bases, and 7 bases had no gene match.

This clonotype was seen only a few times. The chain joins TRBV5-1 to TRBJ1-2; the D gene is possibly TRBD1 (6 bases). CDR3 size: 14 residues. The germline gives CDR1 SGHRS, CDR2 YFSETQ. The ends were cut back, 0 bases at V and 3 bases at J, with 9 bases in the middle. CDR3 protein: CASSLEGGDYGYTF. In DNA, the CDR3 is TGCGCCAGCAGCTTGGAGGGGGGCGACTATGGCTACACCTTC.

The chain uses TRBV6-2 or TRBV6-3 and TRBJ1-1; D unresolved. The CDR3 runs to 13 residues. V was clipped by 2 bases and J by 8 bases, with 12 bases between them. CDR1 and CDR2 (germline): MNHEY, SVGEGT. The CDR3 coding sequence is TGTGCCAGCAGTTACACTGGAGCCGCGGAAGCTTTCTTT. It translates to CASSYTGAAEAFF.

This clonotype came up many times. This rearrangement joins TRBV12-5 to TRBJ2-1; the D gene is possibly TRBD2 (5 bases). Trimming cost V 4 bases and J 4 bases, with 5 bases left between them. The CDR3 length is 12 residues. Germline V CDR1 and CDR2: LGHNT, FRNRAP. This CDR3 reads CASGSGYNEQFF. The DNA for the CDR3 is TGTGCTAGTGGTTCGGGGTACAATGAGCAGTTCTTC.

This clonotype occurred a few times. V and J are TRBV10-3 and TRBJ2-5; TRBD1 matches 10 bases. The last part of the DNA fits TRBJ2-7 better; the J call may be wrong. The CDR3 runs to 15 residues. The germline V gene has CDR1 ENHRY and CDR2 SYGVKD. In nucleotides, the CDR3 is TGTGCCATCAGTGCTCCGGGACAGGGGCGAGACGAGCAGTACTTC. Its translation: CAISAPGQGRDEQYF.